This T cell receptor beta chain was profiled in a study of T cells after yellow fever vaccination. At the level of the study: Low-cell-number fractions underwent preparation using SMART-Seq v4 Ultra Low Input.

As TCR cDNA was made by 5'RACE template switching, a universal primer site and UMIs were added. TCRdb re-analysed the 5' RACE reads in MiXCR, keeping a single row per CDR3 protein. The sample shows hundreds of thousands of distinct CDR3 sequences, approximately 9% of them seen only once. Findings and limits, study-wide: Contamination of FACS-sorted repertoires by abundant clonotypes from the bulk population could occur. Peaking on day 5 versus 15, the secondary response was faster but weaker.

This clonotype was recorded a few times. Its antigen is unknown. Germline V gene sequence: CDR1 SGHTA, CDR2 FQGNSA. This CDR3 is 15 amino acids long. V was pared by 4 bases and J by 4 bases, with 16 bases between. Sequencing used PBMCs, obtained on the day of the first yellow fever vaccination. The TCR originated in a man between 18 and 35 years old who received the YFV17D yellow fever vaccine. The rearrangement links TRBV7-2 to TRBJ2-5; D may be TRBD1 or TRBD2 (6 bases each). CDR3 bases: TGTGCCAGCAGCTCCCGAGGGGGGCGAGGAGAGACCCAGTACTTC. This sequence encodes CASSSRGGRGETQYF.